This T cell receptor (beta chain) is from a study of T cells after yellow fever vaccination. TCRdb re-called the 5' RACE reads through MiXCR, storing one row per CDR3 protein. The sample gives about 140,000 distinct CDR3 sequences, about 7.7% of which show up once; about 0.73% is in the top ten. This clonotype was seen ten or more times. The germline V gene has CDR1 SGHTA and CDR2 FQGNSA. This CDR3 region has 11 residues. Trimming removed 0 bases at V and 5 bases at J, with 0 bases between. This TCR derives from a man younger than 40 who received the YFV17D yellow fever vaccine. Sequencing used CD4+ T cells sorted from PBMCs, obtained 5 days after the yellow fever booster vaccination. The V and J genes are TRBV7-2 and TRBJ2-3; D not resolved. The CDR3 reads CASSLADTQYF. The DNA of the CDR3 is TGTGCCAGCAGCTTAGCAGATACGCAGTATTTT.